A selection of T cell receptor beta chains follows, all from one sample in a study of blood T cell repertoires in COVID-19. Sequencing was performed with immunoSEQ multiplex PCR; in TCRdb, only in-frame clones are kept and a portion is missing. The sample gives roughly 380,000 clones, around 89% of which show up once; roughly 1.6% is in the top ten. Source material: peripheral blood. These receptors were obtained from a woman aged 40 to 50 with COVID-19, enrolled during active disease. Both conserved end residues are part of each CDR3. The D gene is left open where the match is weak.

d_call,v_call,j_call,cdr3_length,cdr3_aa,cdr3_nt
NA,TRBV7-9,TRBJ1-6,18,CASSFGLDTAGHNSPLHF,TGTGCCAGCAGCTTTGGGTTGGACACAGCCGGCCATAATTCACCCCTCCACTTT
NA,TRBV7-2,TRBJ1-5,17,CASSLWTGGVSNQPQHF,TGTGCCAGCAGCTTATGGACCGGGGGGGTCAGCAATCAGCCCCAGCATTTT
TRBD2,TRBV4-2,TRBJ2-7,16,CASSQGVSGGYDEQYF,TGTGCCAGCAGCCAAGGCGTTAGCGGGGGGTATGACGAGCAGTACTTC
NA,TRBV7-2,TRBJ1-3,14,CASSLGLAGNTIYF,TGTGCCAGCAGCTTAGGTCTGGCCGGAAACACCATATATTTT
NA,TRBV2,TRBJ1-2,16,CASSESNRVLVAGYTF,TGTGCCAGCAGTGAGTCGAACAGGGTTCTGGTGGCTGGCTACACCTTC
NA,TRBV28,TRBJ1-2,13,CASSLTDNYGYTF,TGTGCCAGCAGTTTAACTGATAACTATGGCTACACCTTC
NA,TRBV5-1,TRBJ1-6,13,CASSLAGYSPLHF,TGCGCCAGCAGCTTGGCGGGGTATTCACCCCTCCACTTT
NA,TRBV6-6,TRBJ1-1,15,CASSYWSGSNTEAFF,TGTGCCAGCAGTTACTGGTCAGGGTCGAACACTGAAGCTTTCTTT
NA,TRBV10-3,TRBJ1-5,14,CAIARGGRDQPQHF,TGTGCCATCGCGAGGGGGGGAAGAGATCAGCCCCAGCATTTT
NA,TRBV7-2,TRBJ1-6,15,CASSPQSGRGSSLHF,TGTGCCAGCAGCCCCCAATCAGGTCGGGGTTCTTCCCTCCACTTT
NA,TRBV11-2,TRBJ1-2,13,CASSSSRLYGYTF,TGTGCCAGCAGCTCAAGCCGACTCTATGGCTACACCTTC
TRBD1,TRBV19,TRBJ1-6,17,CASSIRGQHSYNSPLHF,TGTGCCAGTAGCATAAGGGGACAGCACTCCTATAATTCACCCCTCCACTTT
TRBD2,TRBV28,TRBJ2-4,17,CASSFPSGSWAKNIQYF,TGTGCCAGCAGTTTCCCTAGCGGGAGTTGGGCCAAAAACATTCAGTACTTC